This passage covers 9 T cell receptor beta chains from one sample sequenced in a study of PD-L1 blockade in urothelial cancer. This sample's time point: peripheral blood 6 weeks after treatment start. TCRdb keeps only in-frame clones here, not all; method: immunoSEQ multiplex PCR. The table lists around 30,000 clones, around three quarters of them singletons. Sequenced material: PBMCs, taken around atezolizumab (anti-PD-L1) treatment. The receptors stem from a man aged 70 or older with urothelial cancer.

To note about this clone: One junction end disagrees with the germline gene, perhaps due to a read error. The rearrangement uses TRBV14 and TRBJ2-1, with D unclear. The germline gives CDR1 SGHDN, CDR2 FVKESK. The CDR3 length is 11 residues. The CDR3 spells CASSHYDEQFF. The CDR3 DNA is TGTGCCAGCAGCCACTACGATGAGCAGTTCTTC.

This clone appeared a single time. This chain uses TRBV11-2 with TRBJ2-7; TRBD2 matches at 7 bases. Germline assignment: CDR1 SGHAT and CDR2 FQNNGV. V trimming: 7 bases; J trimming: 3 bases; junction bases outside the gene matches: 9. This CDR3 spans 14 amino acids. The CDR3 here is CASTPGAGVYEQYF. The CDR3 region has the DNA TGTGCCAGCACCCCCGGGGCGGGGGTCTACGAGCAGTACTTC.

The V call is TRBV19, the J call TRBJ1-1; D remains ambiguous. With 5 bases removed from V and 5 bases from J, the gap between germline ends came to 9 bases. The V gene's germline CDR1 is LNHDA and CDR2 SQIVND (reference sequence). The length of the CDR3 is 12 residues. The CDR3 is CASSVIGTEAFF. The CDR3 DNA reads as TGTGCCAGTAGTGTCATCGGGACTGAAGCTTTCTTT.

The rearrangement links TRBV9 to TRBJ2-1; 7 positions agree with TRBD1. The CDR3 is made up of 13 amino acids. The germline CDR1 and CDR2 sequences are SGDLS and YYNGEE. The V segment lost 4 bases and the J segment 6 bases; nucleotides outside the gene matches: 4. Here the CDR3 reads CASSTAGGNEQFF. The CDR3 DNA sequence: TGTGCCAGCAGCACCGCAGGGGGCAATGAGCAGTTCTTC. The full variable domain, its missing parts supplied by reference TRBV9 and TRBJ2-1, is DSGVTQTPKHLITATGQRVTLRCSPRSGDLSVYWYQQSLDQGLQFLIQYYNGEERAKGNILERFSAQQFPDLHSELNLSSLELGDSALYFCASSTAGGNEQFFGPGTRLTVL.

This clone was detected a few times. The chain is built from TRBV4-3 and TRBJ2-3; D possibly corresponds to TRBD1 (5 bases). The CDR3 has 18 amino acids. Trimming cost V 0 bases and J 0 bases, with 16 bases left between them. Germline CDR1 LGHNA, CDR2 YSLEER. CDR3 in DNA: TGCGCCAGCAGCCAAGATTTAAGTAGACAGACAAGCACAGATACGCAGTATTTT. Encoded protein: CASSQDLSRQTSTDTQYF.

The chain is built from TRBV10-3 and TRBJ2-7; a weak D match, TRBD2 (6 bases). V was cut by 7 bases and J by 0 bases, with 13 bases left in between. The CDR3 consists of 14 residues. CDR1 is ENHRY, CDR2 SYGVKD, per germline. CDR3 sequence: CAITTSPSSYEQYF. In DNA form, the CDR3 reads TGTGCCATCACAACTAGCCCTAGCTCCTACGAGCAGTACTTC.

CDR3 region: CASSLALLAGLETQYF. CDR3 nucleotide sequence: TGTGCCAGCAGCTTGGCGCTACTAGCGGGGTTGGAGACCCAGTACTTC. The rearrangement uses TRBV5-4 and TRBJ2-5, with 10 bases identical to TRBD2. The germline CDR1 and CDR2 sequences are SGHNT and YYREEE (reference sequence). This CDR3 region has 16 residues. V lost 0 bases to trimming and J lost 5 bases; unmatched junction nucleotides: 7.

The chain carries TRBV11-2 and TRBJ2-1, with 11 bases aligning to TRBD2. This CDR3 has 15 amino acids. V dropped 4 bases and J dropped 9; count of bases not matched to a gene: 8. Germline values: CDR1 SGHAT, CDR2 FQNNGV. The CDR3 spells CASSSSSSGRGEQFF. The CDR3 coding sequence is TGTGCCAGCAGCTCTTCGAGTAGCGGGAGGGGTGAGCAGTTCTTC.

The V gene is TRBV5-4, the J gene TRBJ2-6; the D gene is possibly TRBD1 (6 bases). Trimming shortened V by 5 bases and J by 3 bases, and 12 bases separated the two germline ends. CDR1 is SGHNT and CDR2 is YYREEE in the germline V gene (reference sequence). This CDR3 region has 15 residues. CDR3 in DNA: TGTGCCAGCAGGGAACAGGGTGATGGGGCCAACGTCCTGACTTTC. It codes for CASREQGDGANVLTF.